This is a list of T cell receptor beta chains from one sample in a study of T cell responses to AZD1222 COVID-19 vaccine. Clones were read by immunoSEQ multiplex PCR, and TCRdb kept only the in-frame ones, dropping some. Of over 85,000 clones listed, around nine tenths are singletons. The sequencing used peripheral blood, collected 28 days after the second AZD1222 dose. These receptor sequences come from an adult who received the AZD1222 COVID-19 vaccine. Each CDR3 is given without its conserved first and last residue. Fields, in order: CDR3 length, V gene, J gene, CDR3 protein.

>13|TRBV30|TRBJ1-2
AWSGGLRSSYGYT
>15|TRBV6-1|TRBJ1-3
ASSEFSRQDTGNTIY
>12|TRBV7-2|TRBJ2-7
ASSLGPGRYEQY
>12|TRBV2|TRBJ1-5
ASSEQGWNQPQH
>14|TRBV5-5|TRBJ2-1
ASSPPTGGLDNEQF
>13|TRBV7-2|TRBJ1-1
ASSLTGGGVTEAF
>12|TRBV7-9|TRBJ1-1
ASSSRRANTEAF
>15|TRBV6-2/TRBV6-3|TRBJ2-1
ASSYWDPSGRDNEQF
>11|TRBV5-1|TRBJ1-2
ASSFGGSYGYT
>14|TRBV28|TRBJ1-2
ASSRSSRGGGWGYT
>12|TRBV29-1|TRBJ2-5
SVAQGGRQETQY
>12|TRBV7-2|TRBJ1-1
ASSRRGPNTEAF
>12|TRBV7-2|TRBJ2-1
ASRPGGPYNEQF
>15|TRBV19|TRBJ2-2
ASKPGLAGANTGELF
>11|TRBV27|TRBJ1-3
ASSPLGGNTIY
>16|TRBV5-1|TRBJ2-3
ASSPGTSGGPLTDTQY
>15|TRBV9|TRBJ2-7
ASSVGLADSSSYEQY
>12|TRBV7-2|TRBJ1-1
ASRTGAGNTEAF
>13|TRBV7-2|TRBJ1-5
ASSLRTGGDQPQH
>13|TRBV21-1|TRBJ1-6
ASSIGTADNSPLH
>15|TRBV7-2|TRBJ2-5
ASSISGTSVWGETQY
>15|TRBV24-1|TRBJ2-2
ATSDSTSGGLTGELF
>12|TRBV6-4|TRBJ1-2
ASSTSGGRDGYT
>12|TRBV18|TRBJ1-4
ASSLGQGLEKLF
>17|TRBV4-3|TRBJ2-3
ASSAITGSDLGATDTQY
>13|TRBV27|TRBJ1-5
ASSPDRGANQPQH
>14|TRBV7-3|TRBJ2-3
ASSLTTGLSTDTQY
>12|TRBV10-3|TRBJ2-1
AIAEAQDIDEQF
>11|TRBV6-5|TRBJ1-1
ASSQEPNTEAF
>14|TRBV6-4|TRBJ2-7
ASRPQGTSGAYEQY
>12|TRBV11-2|TRBJ2-1
ASSHVGGYNEQF
>10|TRBV30|TRBJ1-2
AWRTGGDGYT
>12|TRBV5-1|TRBJ2-3
ASSIWKGTDTQY
>12|TRBV11-3|TRBJ2-3
ASSWRGGRDVQY
>11|TRBV18|TRBJ2-7
ASSPILEDEQY
>11|TRBV11-2|TRBJ1-2
ASSLVLRGGYT
>12|TRBV7-9|TRBJ2-5
ASSLAGSQASQY
>14|TRBV27|TRBJ2-1
ASSFSGLAGFIEQF
>12|TRBV5-1|TRBJ1-5
ASSVGAGNQPQH
>12|TRBV5-1|TRBJ1-5
ASSSGQADQPQH
>13|TRBV5-1|TRBJ2-7
ASSLVPGDSYEQY
>11|TRBV27|TRBJ1-6
ASSLGGNSPLH
>9|TRBV6-5|TRBJ2-1
ASSRENEQF
>18|TRBV6-2/TRBV6-3|TRBJ2-1
ASSLHPGSGGPSSYNEQF
>10|TRBV5-1|TRBJ1-1
ASSSSGTEAF
>10|TRBV27|TRBJ1-3
ASSLSGNTIY